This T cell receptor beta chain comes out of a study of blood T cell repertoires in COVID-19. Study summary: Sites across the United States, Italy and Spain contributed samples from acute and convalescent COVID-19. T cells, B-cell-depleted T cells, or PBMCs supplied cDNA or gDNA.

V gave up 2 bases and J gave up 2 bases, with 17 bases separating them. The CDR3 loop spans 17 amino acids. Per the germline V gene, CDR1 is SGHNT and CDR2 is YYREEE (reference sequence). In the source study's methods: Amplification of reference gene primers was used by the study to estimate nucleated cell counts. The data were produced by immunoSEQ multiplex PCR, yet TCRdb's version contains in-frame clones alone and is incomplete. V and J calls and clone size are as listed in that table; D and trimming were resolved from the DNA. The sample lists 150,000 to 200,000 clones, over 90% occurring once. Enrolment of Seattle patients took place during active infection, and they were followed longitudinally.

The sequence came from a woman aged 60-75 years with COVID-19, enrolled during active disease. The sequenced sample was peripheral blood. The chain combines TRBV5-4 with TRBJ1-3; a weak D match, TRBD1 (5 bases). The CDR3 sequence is CASSFGAGSRAGNTIYF. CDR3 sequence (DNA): TGTGCCAGCAGCTTTGGGGCCGGATCCCGCGCTGGAAACACCATATATTTT.